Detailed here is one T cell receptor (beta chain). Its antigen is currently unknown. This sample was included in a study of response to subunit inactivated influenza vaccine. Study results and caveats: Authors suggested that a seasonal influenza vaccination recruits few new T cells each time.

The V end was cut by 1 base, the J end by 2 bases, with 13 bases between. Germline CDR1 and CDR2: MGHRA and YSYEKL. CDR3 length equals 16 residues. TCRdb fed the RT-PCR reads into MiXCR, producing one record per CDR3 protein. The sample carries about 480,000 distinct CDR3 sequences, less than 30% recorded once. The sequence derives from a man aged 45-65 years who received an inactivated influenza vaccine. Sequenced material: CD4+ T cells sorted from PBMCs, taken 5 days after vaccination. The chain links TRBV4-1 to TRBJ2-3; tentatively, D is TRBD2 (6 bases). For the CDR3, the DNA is TGCGCCAGCAGCCAAGGGGACTTCCAAGACACAGATACGCAGTATTTT. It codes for CASSQGDFQDTDTQYF.